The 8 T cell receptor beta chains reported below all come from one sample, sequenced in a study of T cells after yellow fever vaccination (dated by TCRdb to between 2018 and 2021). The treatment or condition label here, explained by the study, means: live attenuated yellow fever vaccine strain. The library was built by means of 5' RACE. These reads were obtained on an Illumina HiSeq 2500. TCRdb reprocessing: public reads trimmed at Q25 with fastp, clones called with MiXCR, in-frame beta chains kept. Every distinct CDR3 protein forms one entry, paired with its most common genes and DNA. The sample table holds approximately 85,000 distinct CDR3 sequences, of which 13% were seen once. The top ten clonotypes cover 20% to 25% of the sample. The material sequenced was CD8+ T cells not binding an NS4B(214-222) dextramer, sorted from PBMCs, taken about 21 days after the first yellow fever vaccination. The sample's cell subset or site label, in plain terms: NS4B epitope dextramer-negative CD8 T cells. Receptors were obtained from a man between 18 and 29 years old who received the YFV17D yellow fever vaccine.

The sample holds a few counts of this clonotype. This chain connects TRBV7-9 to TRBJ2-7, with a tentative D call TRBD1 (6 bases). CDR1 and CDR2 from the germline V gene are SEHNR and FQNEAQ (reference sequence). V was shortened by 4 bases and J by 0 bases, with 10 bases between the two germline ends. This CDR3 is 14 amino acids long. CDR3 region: CASSSTGISYEQYF. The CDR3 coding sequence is TGTGCCAGCAGCTCAACAGGGATCTCCTACGAGCAGTACTTC.

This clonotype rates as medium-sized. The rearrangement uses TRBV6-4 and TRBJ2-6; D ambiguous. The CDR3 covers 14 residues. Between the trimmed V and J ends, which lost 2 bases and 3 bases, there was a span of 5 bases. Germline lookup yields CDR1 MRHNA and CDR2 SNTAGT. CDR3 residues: CASSDRVGANVLTF. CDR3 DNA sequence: TGTGCCAGCAGTGACAGGGTTGGGGCCAACGTCCTGACTTTC.

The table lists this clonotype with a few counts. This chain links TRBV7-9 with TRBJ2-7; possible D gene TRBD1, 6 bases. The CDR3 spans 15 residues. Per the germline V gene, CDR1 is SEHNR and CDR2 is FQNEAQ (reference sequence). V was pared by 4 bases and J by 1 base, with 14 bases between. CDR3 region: CASSSEIGGSYEQYF. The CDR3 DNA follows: TGTGCCAGCAGCTCAGAGATAGGGGGTTCCTACGAGCAGTACTTC.

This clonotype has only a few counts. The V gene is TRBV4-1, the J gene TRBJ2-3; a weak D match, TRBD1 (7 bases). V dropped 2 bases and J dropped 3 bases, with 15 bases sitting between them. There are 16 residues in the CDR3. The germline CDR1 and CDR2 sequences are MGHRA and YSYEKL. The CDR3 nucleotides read TGCGCCAGCAGCCAAATGAAGACAGGGAGGACAGATACGCAGTATTTT. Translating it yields CASSQMKTGRTDTQYF.

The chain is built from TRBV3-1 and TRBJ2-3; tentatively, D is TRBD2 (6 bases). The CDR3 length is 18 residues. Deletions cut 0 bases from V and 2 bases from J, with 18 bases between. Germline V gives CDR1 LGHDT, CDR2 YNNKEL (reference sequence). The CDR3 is CASSQDHGTFFYTDTQYF. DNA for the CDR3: TGTGCCAGCAGCCAAGACCACGGGACTTTCTTTTACACAGATACGCAGTATTTT.

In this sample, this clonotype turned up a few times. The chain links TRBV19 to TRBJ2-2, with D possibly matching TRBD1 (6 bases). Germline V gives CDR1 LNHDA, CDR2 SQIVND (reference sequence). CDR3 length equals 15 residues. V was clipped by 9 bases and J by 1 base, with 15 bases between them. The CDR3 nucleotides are TGTGCCAGCACCTTGGACAGCTTGAACACCGGGGAGCTGTTTTTT. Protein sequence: CASTLDSLNTGELFF.

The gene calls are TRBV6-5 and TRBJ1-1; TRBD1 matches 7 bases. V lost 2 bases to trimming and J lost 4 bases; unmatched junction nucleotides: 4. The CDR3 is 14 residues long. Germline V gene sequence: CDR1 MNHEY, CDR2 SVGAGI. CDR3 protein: CASSYTGEVTEAFF. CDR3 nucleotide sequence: TGTGCCAGCAGTTACACAGGGGAAGTCACTGAAGCTTTCTTT.

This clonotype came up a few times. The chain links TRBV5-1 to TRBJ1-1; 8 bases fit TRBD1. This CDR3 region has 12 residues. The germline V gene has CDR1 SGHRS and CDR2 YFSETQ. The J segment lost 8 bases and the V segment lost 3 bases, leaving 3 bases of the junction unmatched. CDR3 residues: CASSYGQGEAFF. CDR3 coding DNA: TGCGCCAGCAGCTACGGACAGGGCGAAGCTTTCTTT.